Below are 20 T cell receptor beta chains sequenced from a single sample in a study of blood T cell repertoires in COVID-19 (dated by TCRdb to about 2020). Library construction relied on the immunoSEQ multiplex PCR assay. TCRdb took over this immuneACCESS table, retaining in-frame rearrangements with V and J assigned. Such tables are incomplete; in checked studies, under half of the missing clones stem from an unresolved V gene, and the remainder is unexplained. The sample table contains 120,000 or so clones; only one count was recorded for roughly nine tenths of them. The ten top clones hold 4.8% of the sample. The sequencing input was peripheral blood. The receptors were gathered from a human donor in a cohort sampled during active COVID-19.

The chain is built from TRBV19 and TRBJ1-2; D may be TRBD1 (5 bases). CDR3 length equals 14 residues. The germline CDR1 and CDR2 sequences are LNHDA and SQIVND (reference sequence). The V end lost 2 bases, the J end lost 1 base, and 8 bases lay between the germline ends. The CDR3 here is CASSILTDNYGYTF. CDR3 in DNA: TGTGCCAGTAGTATACTGACAGATAACTATGGCTACACCTTC.

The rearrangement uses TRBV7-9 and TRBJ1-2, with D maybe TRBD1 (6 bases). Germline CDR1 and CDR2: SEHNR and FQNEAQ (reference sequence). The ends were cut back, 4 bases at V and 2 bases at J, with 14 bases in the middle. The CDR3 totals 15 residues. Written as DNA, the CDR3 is TGTGCCAGCAGCTCGATGGACAGCACCAACTATGGCTACACCTTC. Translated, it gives CASSSMDSTNYGYTF.

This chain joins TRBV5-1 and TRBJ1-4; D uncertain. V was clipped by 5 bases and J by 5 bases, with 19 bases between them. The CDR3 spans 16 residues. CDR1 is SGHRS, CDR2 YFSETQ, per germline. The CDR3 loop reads CASSFWTREGNEKLFF. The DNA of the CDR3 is TGCGCCAGCAGTTTTTGGACTCGCGAGGGAAATGAAAAACTGTTTTTT.

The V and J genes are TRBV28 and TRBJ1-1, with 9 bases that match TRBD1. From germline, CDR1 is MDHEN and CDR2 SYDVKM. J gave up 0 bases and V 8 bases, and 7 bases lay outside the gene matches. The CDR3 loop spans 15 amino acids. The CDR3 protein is CASGIQGAMNTEAFF. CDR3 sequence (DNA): TGTGCCAGCGGAATACAGGGGGCGATGAACACTGAAGCTTTCTTT.

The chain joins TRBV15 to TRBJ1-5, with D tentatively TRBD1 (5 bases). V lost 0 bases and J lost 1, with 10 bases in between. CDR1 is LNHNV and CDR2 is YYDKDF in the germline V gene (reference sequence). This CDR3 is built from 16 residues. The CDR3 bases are TGTGCCACCAGCAGAGATTGGCAGGGAAGCAATCAGCCCCAGCATTTT. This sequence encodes CATSRDWQGSNQPQHF.

The CDR3 reads CAWVPDSNLYEQYF. As DNA, the CDR3 is TGTGCCTGGGTCCCGGACAGCAACCTTTACGAGCAGTACTTC. The V gene is TRBV30, the J gene TRBJ2-7, with D tentatively TRBD1 (6 bases). V dropped 5 bases and J dropped 4 bases, with 18 bases sitting between them. The V gene's germline CDR1 is GTSNPN and CDR2 SVGIG (reference sequence). The CDR3 sequence is 14 residues long.

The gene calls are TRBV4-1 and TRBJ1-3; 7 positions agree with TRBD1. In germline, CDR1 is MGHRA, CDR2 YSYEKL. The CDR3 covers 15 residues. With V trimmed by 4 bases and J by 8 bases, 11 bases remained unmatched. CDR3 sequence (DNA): TGCGCCAGCAGCCGACAGGGAAGCGGGCTGGACACCATATATTTT. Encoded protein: CASSRQGSGLDTIYF.

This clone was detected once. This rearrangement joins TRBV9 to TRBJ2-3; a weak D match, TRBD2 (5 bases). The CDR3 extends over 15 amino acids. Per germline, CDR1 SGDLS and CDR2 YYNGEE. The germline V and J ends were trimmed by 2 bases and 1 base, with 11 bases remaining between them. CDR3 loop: CASSVLARGTDTQYF. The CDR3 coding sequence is TGTGCCAGCAGCGTTTTGGCGCGGGGCACAGATACGCAGTATTTT.

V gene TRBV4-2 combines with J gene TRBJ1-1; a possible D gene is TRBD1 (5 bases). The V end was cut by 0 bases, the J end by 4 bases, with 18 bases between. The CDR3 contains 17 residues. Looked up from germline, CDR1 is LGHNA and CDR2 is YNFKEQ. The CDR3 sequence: CASSQDSPVRGSTEAFF. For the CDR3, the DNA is TGTGCCAGCAGCCAAGATAGTCCAGTAAGGGGTAGCACTGAAGCTTTCTTT.

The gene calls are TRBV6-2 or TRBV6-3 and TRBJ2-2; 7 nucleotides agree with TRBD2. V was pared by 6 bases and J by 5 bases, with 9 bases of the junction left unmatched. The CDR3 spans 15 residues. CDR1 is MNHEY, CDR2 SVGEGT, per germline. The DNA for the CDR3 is TGTGCCAGCAGCCGAACTAGCGTACGGACCGGGGAGCTGTTTTTT. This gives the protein CASSRTSVRTGELFF.

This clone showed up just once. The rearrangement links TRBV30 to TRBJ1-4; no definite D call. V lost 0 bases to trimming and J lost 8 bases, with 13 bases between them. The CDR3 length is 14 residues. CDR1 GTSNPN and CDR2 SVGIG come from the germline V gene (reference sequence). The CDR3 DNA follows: TGTGCCTGGAGTGTACGGACTGAGGGAGAAAAACTGTTTTTT. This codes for CAWSVRTEGEKLFF. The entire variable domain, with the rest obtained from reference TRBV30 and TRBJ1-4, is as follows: SQTIHQWPATLVQPVGSPLSLECTVEGTSNPNLYWYRQAAGRGLQLLFYSVGIGQISSEVPQNLSASRPQDRQFILSSKKLLLSDSGFYLCAWSVRTEGEKLFFGSGTQLSVL.

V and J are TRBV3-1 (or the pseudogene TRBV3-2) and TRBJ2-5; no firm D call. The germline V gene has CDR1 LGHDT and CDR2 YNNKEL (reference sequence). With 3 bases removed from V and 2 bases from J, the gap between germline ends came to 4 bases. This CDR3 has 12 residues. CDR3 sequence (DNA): TGTGCCAGCAGCCACCAACAAGAGACCCAGTACTTC. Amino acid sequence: CASSHQQETQYF.

CDR3 DNA: TGTGCCATCAGTACCGGGACAACACATAATGAGCAGTTCTTC. It is translated as CAISTGTTHNEQFF. V gene TRBV10-3 combines with J gene TRBJ2-1; D is perhaps TRBD1 (6 bases). Trimming took off 5 bases at V and 7 bases at J, with 15 bases between the two ends. The CDR3 is 14 residues long. Germline V gene sequence: CDR1 ENHRY, CDR2 SYGVKD.

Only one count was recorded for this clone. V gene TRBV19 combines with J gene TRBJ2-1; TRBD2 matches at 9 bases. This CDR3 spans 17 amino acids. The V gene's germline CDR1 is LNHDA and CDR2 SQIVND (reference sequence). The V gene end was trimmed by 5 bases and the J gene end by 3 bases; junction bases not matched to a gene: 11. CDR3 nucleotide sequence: TGTGCCAGTAGTTCCCCCCTAAAAGCGGGAGGCTACAATGAGCAGTTCTTC. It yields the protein CASSSPLKAGGYNEQFF.

The CDR3 sequence: CASAKPLNTEAFF. CDR3 DNA: TGTGCCAGCGCGAAGCCATTGAACACTGAAGCTTTCTTT. The chain joins TRBV28 to TRBJ1-1; D gene uncertain. Germline CDR1 MDHEN, CDR2 SYDVKM. The length of the CDR3 is 13 residues. Trimming removed 8 bases at V and 0 bases at J, with 10 bases between.

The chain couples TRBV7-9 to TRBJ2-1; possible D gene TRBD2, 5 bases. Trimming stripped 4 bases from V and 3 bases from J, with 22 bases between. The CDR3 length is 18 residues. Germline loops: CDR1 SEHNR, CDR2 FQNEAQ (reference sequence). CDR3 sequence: CASSSYGSLWQFYNEQFF. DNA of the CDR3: TGTGCCAGCAGCTCATATGGGAGTCTGTGGCAGTTCTACAATGAGCAGTTCTTC.

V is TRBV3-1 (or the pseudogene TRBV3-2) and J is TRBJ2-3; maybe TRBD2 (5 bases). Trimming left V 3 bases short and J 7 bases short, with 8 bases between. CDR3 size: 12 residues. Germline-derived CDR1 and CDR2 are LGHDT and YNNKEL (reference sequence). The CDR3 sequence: CASSHVGNTQYF. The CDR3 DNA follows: TGTGCCAGCAGCCATGTCGGGAATACGCAGTATTTT.

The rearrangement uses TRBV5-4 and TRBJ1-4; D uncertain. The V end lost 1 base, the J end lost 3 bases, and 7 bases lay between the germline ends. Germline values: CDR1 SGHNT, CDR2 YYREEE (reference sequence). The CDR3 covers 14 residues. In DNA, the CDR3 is TGTGCCAGCAGCTTGTCTCCGTCTAATGAAAAACTGTTTTTT. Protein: CASSLSPSNEKLFF.

The CDR3 protein is CASSYYGRSYGYTF. For the CDR3, the DNA is TGTGCCAGCAGTTACTATGGGAGATCCTATGGCTACACCTTC. This chain uses TRBV6-2 or TRBV6-3 with TRBJ1-2; no definite D call. The CDR3 contains 14 residues. Germline CDR1 is MNHEY and CDR2 is SVGEGT. V gave up 1 base and J gave up 4 bases, with 10 bases separating them.

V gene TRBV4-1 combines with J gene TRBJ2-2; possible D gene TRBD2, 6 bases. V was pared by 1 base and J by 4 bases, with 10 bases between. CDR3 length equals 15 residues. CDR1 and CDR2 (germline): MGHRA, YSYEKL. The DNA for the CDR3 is TGCGCCAGCAGCCAAGTTTTGGGGGGCACCGGGGAGCTGTTTTTT. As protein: CASSQVLGGTGELFF.